This passage covers 11 T cell receptor beta chains from one sample sequenced in a study of blood T cell repertoires in COVID-19. Generated by immunoSEQ multiplex PCR, the TCRdb table keeps only in-frame clones and is missing some. The profile covers about 200,000 clones, with 86% appearing a single time and about 5.6% taken by the ten largest. The specimen sequenced was PBMCs or T cells enriched from blood (not recorded which). The receptors derive from a middle-aged man with acute COVID-19.

The gene calls are TRBV6-5 and TRBJ2-7; D perhaps matches TRBD1 (5 bases). V lost 2 bases, J lost 4 bases, and 9 bases lay in between. The germline gives CDR1 MNHEY, CDR2 SVGAGI. The CDR3 extends over 13 amino acids. CDR3 in DNA: TGTGCCAGCAGTTACACCCAGGGTTACGAGCAGTACTTC. It specifies CASSYTQGYEQYF.

This clone was detected only once. V gene TRBV11-3 combines with J gene TRBJ2-7, with TRBD2 matching over 7 bases. V dropped 5 bases and J dropped 1; count of bases not matched to a gene: 8. The length of the CDR3 is 15 residues. Per germline, CDR1 SGHNT and CDR2 YENEEA. The CDR3 bases are TGTGCCAGCAGCCCGGACGCGGGAGCGTCCTACGAGCAGTACTTC. It yields the protein CASSPDAGASYEQYF.

The rearrangement links TRBV5-1 to TRBJ2-7; 13 positions match TRBD2. This CDR3 spans 15 amino acids. Germline values: CDR1 SGHRS, CDR2 YFSETQ. V lost 4 bases and J lost 3; bases outside the gene matches: 4. The CDR3: CASSPRTSGSYEQYF. The CDR3 bases are TGCGCCAGCAGCCCGAGGACTAGCGGGAGCTACGAGCAGTACTTC.

This clone turned up a few times. The rearrangement links TRBV27 to TRBJ1-1; D is unclear. This CDR3 comprises 13 residues. The V and J ends lost 4 bases and 4 bases respectively, with 10 bases between them. Germline loops: CDR1 MNHEY, CDR2 SMNVEV (reference sequence). This CDR3 is CASSWREGTEAFF. The DNA for the CDR3 is TGTGCCAGCAGTTGGAGGGAGGGCACTGAAGCTTTCTTT.

V is TRBV24-1 and J is TRBJ1-2; 7 positions agree with TRBD1. The CDR3 loop spans 16 amino acids. J was trimmed by 0 bases and V by 4 bases; bases with no gene match: 7. The germline V gene has CDR1 KGHDR and CDR2 SFDVKD. In DNA, the CDR3 is TGTGCCACCAGTGAAGTTGGACAGGCCCCTAACTATGGCTACACCTTC. This gives the protein CATSEVGQAPNYGYTF.

In its sample, this clone was seen a few times. The chain links TRBV3-1 (or the pseudogene TRBV3-2) to TRBJ2-7; TRBD1 agrees at 12 bases. Germline V lookup: CDR1 LGHDT, CDR2 YNNKEL (reference sequence). With 4 bases clipped from V and 4 bases from J, the junction kept 8 bases outside the gene matches. The CDR3 contains 16 residues. CDR3 bases: TGTGCCAGCAGCCCAGCCGCGGGACAGGGGGCTTACGAGCAGTACTTC. It is translated as CASSPAAGQGAYEQYF.

V usage is TRBV7-9 and J usage is TRBJ2-3, with TRBD2 matching over 9 bases. Per the germline V gene, CDR1 is SEHNR and CDR2 is FQNEAQ (reference sequence). The CDR3 extends over 16 amino acids. V trimming: 5 bases; J trimming: 2 bases; junction bases outside the gene matches: 8. CDR3 bases: TGTGCCAGCAGCCCTAGACTAGCGGAGGCCACAGATACGCAGTATTTT. As protein: CASSPRLAEATDTQYF.

The chain joins TRBV5-1 to TRBJ1-1; 8 bases are shared with TRBD1. The germline V gene encodes CDR1 SGHRS and CDR2 YFSETQ. V was clipped by 0 bases and J by 5 bases; unmatched bases: 3. The CDR3 spans 14 residues. CDR3: CASSLEQGVTEAFF. CDR3 sequence (DNA): TGCGCCAGCAGCTTGGAACAGGGGGTTACTGAAGCTTTCTTT.

The chain has TRBV10-3 and TRBJ2-5; D perhaps matches TRBD1 (6 bases). CDR3 length: 16 amino acids. Germline V CDR1 and CDR2: ENHRY, SYGVKD. Trimming pared 3 bases from V and 2 bases from J, leaving 16 bases between. The CDR3 sequence: CAISDTSTGSQETQYF. CDR3 nucleotide sequence: TGTGCCATCAGTGACACGTCCACAGGGAGTCAAGAGACCCAGTACTTC.

This chain links TRBV7-2 with TRBJ2-7; 16 bases map to TRBD2. The CDR3 contains 17 residues. Germline V gene data show CDR1 as SGHTA and CDR2 as FQGNSA. The V and J ends lost 5 bases and 4 bases, in that order; junction bases with no gene match: 8. CDR3 sequence reads: CASSPFGTSGRAYEQYF. The CDR3 coding sequence is TGTGCCAGCAGCCCCTTCGGGACTAGCGGGAGGGCGTACGAGCAGTACTTC.

The gene calls are TRBV18 and TRBJ1-1; TRBD1 aligns across 7 bases. Trimming took 0 bases from V and 10 from J; bases not matched to a gene: 5. Germline loops: CDR1 KGHSH, CDR2 LQKENI. This CDR3 has 13 amino acids. CDR3 amino acids: CASSPPQGFAAFF. In DNA form, the CDR3 reads TGTGCCAGCTCACCACCACAGGGGTTTGCAGCTTTCTTT.